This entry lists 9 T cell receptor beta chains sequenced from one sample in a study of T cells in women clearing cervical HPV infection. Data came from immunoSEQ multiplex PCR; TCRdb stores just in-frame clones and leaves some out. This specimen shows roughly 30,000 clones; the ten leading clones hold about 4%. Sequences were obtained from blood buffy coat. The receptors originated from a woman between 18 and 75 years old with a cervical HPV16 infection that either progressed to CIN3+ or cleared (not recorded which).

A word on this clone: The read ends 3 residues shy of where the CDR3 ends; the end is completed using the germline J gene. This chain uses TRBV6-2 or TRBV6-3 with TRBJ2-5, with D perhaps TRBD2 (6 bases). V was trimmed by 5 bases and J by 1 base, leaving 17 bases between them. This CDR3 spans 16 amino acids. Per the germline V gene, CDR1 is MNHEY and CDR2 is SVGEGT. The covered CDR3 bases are TGTGCCAGCAGTACCCATTCAGGAGGGGTCCAAGAGACC. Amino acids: CASSTHSGGVQET. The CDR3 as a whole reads CASSTHSGGVQETQYF.

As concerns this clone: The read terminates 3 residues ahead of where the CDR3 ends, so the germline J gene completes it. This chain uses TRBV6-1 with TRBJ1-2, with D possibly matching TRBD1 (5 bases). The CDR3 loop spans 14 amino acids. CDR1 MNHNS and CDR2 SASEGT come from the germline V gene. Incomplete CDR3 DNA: TGTGCCAGCAGTGAAAGTCAGGGCGTCAACGAC. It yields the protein CASSESQGVND. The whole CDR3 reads CASSESQGVNDYTF.

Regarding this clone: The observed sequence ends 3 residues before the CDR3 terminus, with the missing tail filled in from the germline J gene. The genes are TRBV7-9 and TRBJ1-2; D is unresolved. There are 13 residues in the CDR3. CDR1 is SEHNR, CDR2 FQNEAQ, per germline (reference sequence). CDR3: CASSGLSYNDYTF. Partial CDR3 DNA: TGTGCCAGCTCAGGACTTTCCTACAATGAC.

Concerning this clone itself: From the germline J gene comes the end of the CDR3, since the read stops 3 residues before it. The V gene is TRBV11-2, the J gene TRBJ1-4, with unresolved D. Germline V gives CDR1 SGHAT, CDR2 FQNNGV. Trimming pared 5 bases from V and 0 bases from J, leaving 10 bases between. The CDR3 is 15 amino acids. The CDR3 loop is CASSTRFATNEKLFF. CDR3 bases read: TGTGCCAGCAGCACAAGATTCGCAACTAATGAAAAA.

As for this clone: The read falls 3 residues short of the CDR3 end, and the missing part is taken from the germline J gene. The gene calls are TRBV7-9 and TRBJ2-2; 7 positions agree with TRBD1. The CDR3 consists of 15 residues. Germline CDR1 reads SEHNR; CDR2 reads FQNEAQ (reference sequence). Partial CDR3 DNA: TGTGCCAGCAGCCCAGAGGACAGGTATAATGAAAAG. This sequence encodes CASSPEDRYNEK. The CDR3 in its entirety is CASSPEDRYNEKLFF.

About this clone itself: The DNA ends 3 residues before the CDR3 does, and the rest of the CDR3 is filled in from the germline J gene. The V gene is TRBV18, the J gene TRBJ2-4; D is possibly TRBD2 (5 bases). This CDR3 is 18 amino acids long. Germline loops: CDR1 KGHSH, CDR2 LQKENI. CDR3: CASSPRRRTGGSNYGQYF. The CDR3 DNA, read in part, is TGTGCCAGCTCACCACGCCGACGAACGGGCGGGTCTAACTATGGT.

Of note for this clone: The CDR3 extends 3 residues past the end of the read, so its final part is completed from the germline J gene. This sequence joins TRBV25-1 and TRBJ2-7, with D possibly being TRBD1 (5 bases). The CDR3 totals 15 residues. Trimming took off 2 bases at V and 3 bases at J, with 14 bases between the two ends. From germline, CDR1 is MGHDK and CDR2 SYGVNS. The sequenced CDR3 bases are TGTGCCAGCAGTGAAATTGAAGACAGTAGCTACGAG. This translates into CASSEIEDSSYE. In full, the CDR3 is CASSEIEDSSYEQYF.

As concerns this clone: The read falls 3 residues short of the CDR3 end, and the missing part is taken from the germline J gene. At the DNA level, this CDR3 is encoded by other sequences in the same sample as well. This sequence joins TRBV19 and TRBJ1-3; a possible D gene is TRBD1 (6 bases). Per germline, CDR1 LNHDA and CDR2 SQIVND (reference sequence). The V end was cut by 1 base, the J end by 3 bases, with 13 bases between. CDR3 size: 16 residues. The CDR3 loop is CASSIGGGRGGNTIYF. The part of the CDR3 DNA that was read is TGTGCCAGTAGTATAGGAGGTGGCAGGGGTGGAAACACC.

CDR3 amino acids: CASSETSGSSDEQFF. The CDR3 DNA, read in part, is TGTGCCAGCAGTGAGACTAGCGGGAGCAGTGATGAG. The J gene is TRBJ2-1, the V gene TRBV6-4; 12 bases line up with TRBD2. The read gets to within 3 residues of the CDR3 end, and the germline J gene fills in the rest. After removal of 3 bases from V and 8 bases from J, the junction contained 5 bases not matched to a gene. This CDR3 has 15 residues. Per the germline V gene, CDR1 is MRHNA and CDR2 is SNTAGT.